This TCR beta chain emerged from a study of blood T cell repertoires in COVID-19. The assay was immunoSEQ multiplex PCR, and TCRdb's table has in-frame clones only and misses some. The sample lists 250,000 to 350,000 clones, around 90% occurring once. V was shortened by 6 bases and J by 2 bases, with 11 bases between the two germline ends. CDR1 and CDR2 (germline): MNHEY, SVGAGI. This CDR3 comprises 15 residues. In its sample, this clone was seen a few times. The receptor was isolated from a man in his late teens or twenties with active or convalescent COVID-19. The chain uses TRBV6-5 and TRBJ2-6; D is unresolved. Material for sequencing was peripheral blood. The CDR3 region has the DNA TGTGCCAGCAGGCTAGTGCTGGCTGGGGCCAACGTCCTGACTTTC. Translated: CASRLVLAGANVLTF.